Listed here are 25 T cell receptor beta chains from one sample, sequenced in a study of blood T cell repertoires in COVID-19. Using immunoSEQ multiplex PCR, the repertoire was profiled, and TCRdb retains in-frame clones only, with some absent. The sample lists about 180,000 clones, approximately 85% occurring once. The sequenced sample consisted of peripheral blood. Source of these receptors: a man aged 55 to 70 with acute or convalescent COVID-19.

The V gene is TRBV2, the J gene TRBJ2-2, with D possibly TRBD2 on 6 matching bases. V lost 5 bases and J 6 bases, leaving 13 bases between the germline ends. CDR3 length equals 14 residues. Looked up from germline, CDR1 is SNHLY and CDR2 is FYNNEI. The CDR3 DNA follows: TGTGCCAGCAGTACTATAGCGGCGGCCGGGGAGCTGTTTTTT. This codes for CASSTIAAAGELFF.

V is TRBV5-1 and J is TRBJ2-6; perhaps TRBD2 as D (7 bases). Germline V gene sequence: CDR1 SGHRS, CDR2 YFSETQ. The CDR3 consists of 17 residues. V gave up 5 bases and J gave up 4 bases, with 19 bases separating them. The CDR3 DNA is TGCGCCAGCAGGCAGTCTGGGGGGGCATCAGGGGCCAACGTCCTGACTTTC. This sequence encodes CASRQSGGASGANVLTF.

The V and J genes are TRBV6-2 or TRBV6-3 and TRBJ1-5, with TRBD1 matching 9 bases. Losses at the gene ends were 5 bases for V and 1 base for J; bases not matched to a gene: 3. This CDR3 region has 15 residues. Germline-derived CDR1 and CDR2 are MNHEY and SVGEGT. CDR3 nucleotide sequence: TGTGCCAGCAGTCCCGACAGGGGGAGCAATCAGCCCCAGCATTTT. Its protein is CASSPDRGSNQPQHF.

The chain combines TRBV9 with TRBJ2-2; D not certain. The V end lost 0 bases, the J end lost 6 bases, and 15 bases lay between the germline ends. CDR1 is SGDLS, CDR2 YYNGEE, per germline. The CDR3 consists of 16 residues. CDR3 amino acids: CASSVGALLGSGELFF. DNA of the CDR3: TGTGCCAGCAGCGTAGGGGCCTTATTGGGCTCCGGGGAGCTGTTTTTT. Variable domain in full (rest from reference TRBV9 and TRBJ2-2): DSGVTQTPKHLITATGQRVTLRCSPRSGDLSVYWYQQSLDQGLQFLIQYYNGEERAKGNILERFSAQQFPDLHSELNLSSLELGDSALYFCASSVGALLGSGELFFGEGSRLTVL.

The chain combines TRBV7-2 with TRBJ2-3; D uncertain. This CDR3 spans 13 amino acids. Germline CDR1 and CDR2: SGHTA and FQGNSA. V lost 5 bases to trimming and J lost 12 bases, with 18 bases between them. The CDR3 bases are TGTGCCAGCAGCCCGACTCCGACCACCCCCCAGTATTTT. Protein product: CASSPTPTTPQYF.

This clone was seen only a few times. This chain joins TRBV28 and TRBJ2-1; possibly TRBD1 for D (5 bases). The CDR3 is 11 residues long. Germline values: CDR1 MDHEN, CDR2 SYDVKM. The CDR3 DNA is TGTGCTACATCGCAGGGCCGAGAGCAGTTCTTC. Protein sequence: CATSQGREQFF.

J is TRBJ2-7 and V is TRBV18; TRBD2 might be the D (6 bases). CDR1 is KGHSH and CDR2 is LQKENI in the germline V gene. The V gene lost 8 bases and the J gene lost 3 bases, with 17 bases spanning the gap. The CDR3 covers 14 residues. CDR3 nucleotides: TGTGCCAGCATACGGGGCGCGGAGGGCTACGAGCAGTACTTC. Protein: CASIRGAEGYEQYF.

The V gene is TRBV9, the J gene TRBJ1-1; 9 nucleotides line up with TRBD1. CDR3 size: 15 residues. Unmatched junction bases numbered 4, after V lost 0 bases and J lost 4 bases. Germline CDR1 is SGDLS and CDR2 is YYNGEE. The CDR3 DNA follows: TGTGCCAGCAGCGTAGTGGGACAGGGTTTCACTGAAGCTTTCTTT. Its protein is CASSVVGQGFTEAFF.

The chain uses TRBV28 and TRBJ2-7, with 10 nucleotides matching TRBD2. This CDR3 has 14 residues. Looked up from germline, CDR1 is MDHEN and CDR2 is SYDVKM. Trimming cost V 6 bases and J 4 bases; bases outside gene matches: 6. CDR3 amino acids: CASRASGSLYEQYF. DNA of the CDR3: TGTGCCAGCAGGGCTAGCGGGAGTCTTTACGAGCAGTACTTC.

CDR3 DNA sequence: TGTGCCAGCTCACCCGATAGCCGGGACAGGGAGCGCGGCTACACCTTC. Amino acids: CASSPDSRDRERGYTF. The chain carries TRBV18 and TRBJ1-2, with TRBD1 matching 9 bases. The CDR3 has 16 residues. The germline V gene encodes CDR1 KGHSH and CDR2 LQKENI. Trimming took 3 bases from V and 8 from J; bases not matched to a gene: 13. The complete variable domain, with remaining parts taken from reference TRBV18 and TRBJ1-2, reads NAGVMQNPRHLVRRRGQEARLRCSPMKGHSHVYWYRQLPEEGLKFMVYLQKENIIDESGMPKERFSAEFPKEGPSILRIQQVVRGDSAAYFCASSPDSRDRERGYTFGSGTRLTVV.

CDR3 in amino acids: CASSRVGGTEAFF. The CDR3 DNA follows: TGTGCCAGCAGCCGCGTCGGTGGCACTGAAGCTTTCTTT. The V and J genes are TRBV12-3 or TRBV12-4 and TRBJ1-1; no clear D gene. V was cut by 6 bases and J by 4 bases, with 12 bases left in between. The CDR3 spans 13 residues.

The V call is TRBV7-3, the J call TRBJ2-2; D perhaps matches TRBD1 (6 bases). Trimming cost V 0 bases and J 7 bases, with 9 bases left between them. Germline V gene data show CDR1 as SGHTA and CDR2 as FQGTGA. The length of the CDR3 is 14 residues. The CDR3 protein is CASSLTPGVGELFF. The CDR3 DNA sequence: TGTGCCAGCAGCTTAACACCAGGGGTCGGGGAGCTGTTTTTT.

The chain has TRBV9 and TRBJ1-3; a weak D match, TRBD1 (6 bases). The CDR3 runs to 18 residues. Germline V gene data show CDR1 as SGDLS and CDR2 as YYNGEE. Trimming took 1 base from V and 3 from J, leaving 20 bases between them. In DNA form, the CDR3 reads TGTGCCAGCAGCGTAACCGAGGGCGGGGGGCTAAGTGGAAACACCATATATTTT. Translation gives CASSVTEGGGLSGNTIYF.

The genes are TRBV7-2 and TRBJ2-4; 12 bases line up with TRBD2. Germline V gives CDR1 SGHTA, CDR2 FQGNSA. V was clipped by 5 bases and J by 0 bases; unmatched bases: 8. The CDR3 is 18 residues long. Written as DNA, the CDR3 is TGTGCCAGCAGCCAGACTAGCGGGAGTTTTGTAGCCAAAAACATTCAGTACTTC. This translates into CASSQTSGSFVAKNIQYF.

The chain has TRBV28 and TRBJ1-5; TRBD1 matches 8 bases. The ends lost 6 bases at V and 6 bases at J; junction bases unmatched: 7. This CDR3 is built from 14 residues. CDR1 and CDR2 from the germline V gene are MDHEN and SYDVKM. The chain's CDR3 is CASREGQGGQPQHF. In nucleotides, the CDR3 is TGTGCCAGCAGGGAAGGACAGGGTGGTCAGCCCCAGCATTTT. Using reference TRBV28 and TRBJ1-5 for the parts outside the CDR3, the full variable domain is DVKVTQSSRYLVKRTGEKVFLECVQDMDHENMFWYRQDPGLGLRLIYFSYDVKMKEKGDIPEGYSVSREKKERFSLILESASTNQTSMYLCASREGQGGQPQHFGDGTRLSIL.

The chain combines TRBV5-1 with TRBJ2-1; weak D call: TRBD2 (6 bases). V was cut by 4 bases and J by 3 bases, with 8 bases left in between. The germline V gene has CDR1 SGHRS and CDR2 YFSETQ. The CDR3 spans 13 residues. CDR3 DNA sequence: TGCGCCAGCAGCCGGGAGAGCTACAATGAGCAGTTCTTC. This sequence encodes CASSRESYNEQFF.

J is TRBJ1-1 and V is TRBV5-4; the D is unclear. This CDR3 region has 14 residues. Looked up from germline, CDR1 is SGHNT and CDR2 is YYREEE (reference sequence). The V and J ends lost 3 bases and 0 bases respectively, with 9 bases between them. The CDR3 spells CASSYTRVNTEAFF. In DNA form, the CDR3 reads TGTGCCAGCAGCTACACACGGGTGAACACTGAAGCTTTCTTT.

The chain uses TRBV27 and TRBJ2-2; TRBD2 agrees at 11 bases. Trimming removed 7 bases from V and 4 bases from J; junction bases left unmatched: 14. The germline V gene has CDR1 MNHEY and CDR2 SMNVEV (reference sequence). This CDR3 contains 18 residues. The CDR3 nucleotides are TGTGCCAGCACCTTGGGACAGGGTCTAGCGGGAGGCACCGGGGAGCTGTTTTTT. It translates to CASTLGQGLAGGTGELFF.

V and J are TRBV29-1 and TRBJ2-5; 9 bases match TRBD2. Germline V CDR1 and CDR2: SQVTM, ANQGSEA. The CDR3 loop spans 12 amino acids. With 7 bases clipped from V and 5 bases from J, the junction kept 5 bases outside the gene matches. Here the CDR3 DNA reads TGCAGCGGTAGCGGGAGCTGGGAGACCCAGTACTTC. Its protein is CSGSGSWETQYF. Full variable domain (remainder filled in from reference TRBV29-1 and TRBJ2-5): SAVISQKPSRDICQRGTSLTIQCQVDSQVTMMFWYRQQPGQSLTLIATANQGSEATYESGFVIDKFPISRPNLTFSTLTVSNMSPEDSSIYLCSGSGSWETQYFGPGTRLLVL.

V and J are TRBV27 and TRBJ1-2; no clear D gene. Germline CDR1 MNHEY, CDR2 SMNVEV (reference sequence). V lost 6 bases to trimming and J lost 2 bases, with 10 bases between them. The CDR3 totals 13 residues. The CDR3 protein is CASRQTTNYGYTF. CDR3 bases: TGTGCCAGCAGACAGACAACAAACTATGGCTACACCTTC.

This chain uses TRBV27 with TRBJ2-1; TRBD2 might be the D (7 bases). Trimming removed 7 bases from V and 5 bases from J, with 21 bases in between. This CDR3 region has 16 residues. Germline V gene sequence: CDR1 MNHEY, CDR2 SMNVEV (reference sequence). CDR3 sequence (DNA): TGTGCCAGCACTAGAGGGGGGGCTAGCATCGACAATGAGCAGTTCTTC. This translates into CASTRGGASIDNEQFF.

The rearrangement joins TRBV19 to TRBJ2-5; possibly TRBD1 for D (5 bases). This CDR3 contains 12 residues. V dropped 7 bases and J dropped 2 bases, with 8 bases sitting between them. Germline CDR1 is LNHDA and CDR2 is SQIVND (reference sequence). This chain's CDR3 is CASKNRQETQYF. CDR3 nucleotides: TGTGCCAGTAAAAACAGGCAAGAGACCCAGTACTTC.

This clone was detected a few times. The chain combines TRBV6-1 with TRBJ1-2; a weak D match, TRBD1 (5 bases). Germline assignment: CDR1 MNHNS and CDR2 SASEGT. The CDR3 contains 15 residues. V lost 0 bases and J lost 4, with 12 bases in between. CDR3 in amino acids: CASSEAQGGPYGYTF. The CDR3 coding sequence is TGTGCCAGCAGTGAAGCGCAGGGAGGGCCCTATGGCTACACCTTC.

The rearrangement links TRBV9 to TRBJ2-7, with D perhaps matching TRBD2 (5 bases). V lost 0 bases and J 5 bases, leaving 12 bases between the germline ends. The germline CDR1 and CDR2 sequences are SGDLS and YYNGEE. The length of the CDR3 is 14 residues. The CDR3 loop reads CASSVDPGTHEQYF. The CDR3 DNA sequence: TGTGCCAGCAGCGTAGACCCGGGAACCCACGAGCAGTACTTC. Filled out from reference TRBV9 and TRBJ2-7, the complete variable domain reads DSGVTQTPKHLITATGQRVTLRCSPRSGDLSVYWYQQSLDQGLQFLIQYYNGEERAKGNILERFSAQQFPDLHSELNLSSLELGDSALYFCASSVDPGTHEQYFGPGTRLTVT.

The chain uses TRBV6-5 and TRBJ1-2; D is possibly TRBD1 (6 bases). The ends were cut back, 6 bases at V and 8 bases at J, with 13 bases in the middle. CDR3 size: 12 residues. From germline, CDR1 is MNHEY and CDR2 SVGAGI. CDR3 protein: CASSQTGKGYTF. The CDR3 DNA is TGTGCCAGCAGCCAAACAGGGAAAGGCTACACCTTC.